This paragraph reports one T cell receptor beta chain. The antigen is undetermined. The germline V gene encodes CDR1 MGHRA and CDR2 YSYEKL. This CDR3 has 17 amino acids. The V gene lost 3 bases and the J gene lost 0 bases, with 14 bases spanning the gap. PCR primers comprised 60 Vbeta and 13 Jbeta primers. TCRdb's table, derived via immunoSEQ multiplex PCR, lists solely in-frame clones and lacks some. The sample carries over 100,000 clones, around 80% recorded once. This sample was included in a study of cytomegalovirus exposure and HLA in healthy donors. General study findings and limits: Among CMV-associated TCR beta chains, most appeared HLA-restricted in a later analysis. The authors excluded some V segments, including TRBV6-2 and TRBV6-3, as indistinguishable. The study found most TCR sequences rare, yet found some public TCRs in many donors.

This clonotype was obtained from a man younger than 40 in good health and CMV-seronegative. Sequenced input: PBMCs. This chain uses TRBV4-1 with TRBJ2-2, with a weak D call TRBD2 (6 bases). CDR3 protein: CASSQVPGASNTGELFF. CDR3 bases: TGCGCCAGCAGCCAGGTACCGGGAGCCTCGAACACCGGGGAGCTGTTTTTT.